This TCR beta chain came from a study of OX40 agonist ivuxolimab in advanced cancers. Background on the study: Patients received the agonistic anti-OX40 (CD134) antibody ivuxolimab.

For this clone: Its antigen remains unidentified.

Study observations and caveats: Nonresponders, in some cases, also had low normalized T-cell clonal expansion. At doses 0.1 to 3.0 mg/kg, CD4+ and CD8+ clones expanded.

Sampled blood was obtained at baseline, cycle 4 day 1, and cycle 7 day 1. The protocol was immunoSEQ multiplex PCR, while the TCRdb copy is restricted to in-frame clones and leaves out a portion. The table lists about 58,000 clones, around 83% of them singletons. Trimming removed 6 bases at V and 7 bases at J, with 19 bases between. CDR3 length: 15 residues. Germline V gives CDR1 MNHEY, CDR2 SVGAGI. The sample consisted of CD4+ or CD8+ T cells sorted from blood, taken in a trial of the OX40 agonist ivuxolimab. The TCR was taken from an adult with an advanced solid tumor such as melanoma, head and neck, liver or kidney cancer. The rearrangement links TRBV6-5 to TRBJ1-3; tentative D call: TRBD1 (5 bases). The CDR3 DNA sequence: TGTGCCAGCAGCAAAGACAGTTGGAGGTTGAACACCATATATTTT. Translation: CASSKDSWRLNTIYF.